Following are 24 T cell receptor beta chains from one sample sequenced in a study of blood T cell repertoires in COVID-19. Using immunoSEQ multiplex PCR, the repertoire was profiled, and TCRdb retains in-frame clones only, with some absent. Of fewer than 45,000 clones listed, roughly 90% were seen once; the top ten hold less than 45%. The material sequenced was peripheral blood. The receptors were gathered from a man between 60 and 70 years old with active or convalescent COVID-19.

The CDR3 coding sequence is TGTGCCAGCAAGAGGGACACCAATCAGCCCCAGCATTTT. Residues: CASKRDTNQPQHF. The chain has TRBV2 and TRBJ1-5; D is possibly TRBD1 (6 bases). V lost 7 bases to trimming and J lost 3 bases, with 10 bases between them. Germline V lookup: CDR1 SNHLY, CDR2 FYNNEI. The CDR3 spans 13 residues.

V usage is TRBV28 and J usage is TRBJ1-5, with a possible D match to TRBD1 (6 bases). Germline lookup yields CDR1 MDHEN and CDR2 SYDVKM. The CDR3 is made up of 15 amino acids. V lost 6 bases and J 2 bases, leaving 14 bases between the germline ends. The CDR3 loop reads CASSTGGHGNQPQHF. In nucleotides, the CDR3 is TGTGCCAGCAGCACGGGGGGGCACGGCAATCAGCCCCAGCATTTT.

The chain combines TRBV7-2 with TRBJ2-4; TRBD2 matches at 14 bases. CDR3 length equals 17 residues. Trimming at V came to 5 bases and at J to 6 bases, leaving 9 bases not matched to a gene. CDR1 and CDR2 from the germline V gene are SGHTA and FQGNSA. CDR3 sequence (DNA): TGTGCCAGCAGCGGCCGACGGGGACTAGCGGGAGTAAACATTCAGTACTTC. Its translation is CASSGRRGLAGVNIQYF.

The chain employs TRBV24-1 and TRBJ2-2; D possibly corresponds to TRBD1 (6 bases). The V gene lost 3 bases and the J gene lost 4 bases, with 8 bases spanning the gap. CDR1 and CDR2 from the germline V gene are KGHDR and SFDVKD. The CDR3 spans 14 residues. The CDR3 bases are TGTGCCACCAGTGATAACAGGGTCACCGGGGAGCTGTTTTTT. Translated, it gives CATSDNRVTGELFF.

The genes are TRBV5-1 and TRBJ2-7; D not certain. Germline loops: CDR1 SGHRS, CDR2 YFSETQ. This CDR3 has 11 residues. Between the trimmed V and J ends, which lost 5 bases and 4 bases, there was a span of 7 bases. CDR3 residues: CASRRAYEQYF. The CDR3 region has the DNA TGCGCCAGCAGGCGAGCTTACGAGCAGTACTTC.

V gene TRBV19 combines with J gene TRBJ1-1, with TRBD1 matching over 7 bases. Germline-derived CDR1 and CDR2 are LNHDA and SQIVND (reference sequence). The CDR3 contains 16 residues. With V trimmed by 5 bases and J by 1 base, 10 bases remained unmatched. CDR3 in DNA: TGTGCCAGTAGTGAGGGGGCAGGGCGGGCGAACACTGAAGCTTTCTTT. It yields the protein CASSEGAGRANTEAFF.

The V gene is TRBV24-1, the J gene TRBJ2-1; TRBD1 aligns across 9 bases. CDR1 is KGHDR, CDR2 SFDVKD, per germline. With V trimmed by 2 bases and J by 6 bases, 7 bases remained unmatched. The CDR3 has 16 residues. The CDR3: CATSDSGTGLGNEQFF. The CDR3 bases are TGTGCCACCAGTGATTCCGGGACAGGGCTGGGCAATGAGCAGTTCTTC.

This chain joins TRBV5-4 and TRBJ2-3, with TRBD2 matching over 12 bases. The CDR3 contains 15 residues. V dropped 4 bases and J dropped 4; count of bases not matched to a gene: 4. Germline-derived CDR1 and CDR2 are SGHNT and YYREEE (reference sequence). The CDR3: CASSETSGSSDTQYF. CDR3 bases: TGTGCCAGCAGCGAGACTAGCGGGAGTTCAGATACGCAGTATTTT.

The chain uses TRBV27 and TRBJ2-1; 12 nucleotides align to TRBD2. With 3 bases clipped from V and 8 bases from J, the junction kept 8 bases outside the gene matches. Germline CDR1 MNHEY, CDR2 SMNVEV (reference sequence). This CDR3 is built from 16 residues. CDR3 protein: CASSFHPSGGAHEQFF. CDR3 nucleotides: TGTGCCAGCAGTTTTCACCCTAGCGGGGGGGCTCATGAGCAGTTCTTC.

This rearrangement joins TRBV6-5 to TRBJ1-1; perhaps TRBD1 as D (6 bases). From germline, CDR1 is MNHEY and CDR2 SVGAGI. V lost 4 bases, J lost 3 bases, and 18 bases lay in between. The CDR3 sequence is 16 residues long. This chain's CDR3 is CASSSRRQARDTEAFF. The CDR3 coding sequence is TGTGCCAGCAGTTCACGCCGACAGGCAAGGGACACTGAAGCTTTCTTT.

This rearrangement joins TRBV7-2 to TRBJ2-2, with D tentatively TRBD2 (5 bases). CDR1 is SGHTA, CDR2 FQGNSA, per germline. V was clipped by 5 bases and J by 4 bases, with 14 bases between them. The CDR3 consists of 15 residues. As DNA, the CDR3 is TGTGCCAGCAGCCCAAATCGGGGTAGCACCGGGGAGCTGTTTTTT. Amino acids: CASSPNRGSTGELFF. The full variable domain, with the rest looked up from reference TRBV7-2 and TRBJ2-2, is GAGVSQSPSNKVTEKGKDVELRCDPISGHTALYWYRQSLGQGLEFLIYFQGNSAPDKSGLPSDRFSAERTGGSVSTLTIQRTQQEDSAVYLCASSPNRGSTGELFFGEGSRLTVL.

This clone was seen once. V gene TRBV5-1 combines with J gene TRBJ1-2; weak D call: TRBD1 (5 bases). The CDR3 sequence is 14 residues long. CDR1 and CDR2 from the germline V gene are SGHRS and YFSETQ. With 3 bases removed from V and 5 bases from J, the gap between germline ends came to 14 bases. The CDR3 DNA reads TGCGCCAGCAGCTCATCCGGGACTGATTATGGCTACACCTTC. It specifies CASSSSGTDYGYTF.

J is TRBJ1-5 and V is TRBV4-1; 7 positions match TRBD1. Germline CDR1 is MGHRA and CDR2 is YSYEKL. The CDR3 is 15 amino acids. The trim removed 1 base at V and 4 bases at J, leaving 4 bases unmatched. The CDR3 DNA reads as TGCGCCAGCAGCCAAGGTGACAGGGAAAATCAGCCCCAGCATTTT. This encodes CASSQGDRENQPQHF.

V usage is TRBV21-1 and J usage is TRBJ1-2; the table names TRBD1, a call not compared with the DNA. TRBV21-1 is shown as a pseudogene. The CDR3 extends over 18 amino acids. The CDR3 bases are TGTGCCAGCAGCAACACAGAGACAGGGTGGGGCACTAACTATGGCTACACCTTC. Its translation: CASSNTETGWGTNYGYTF.

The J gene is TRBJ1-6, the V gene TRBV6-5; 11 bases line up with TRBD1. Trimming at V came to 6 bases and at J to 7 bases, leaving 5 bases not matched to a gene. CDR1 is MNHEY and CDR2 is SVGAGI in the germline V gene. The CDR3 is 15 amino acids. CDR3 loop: CASRGQGASNSPLHF. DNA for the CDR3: TGTGCCAGCAGAGGACAGGGGGCAAGCAATTCACCCCTCCACTTT.

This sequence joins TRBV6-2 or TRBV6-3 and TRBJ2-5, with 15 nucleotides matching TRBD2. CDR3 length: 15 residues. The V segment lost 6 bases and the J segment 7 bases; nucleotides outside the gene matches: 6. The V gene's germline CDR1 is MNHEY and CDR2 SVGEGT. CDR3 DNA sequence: TGTGCCAGCAGCTCCAAGGGACTAGCGGGGGGGACCCAGTACTTC. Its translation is CASSSKGLAGGTQYF.

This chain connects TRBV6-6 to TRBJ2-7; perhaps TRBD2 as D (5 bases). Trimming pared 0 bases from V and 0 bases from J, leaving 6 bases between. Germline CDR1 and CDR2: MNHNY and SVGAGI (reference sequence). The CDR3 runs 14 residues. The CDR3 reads CASSYSGSSYEQYF. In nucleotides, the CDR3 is TGTGCCAGCAGTTACTCGGGGAGCTCCTACGAGCAGTACTTC.

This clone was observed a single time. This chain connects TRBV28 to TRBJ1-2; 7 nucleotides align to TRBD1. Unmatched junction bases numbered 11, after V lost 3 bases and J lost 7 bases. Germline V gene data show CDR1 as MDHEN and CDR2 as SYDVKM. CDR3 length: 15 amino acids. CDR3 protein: CASSLLGGRSGGYTF. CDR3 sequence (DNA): TGTGCCAGCAGTTTGTTAGGGGGCAGGAGTGGTGGCTACACCTTC.

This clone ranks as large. The CDR3 sequence is CASSISGTGGGYTF. Here the CDR3 DNA reads TGTGCCAGTAGTATATCTGGGACAGGGGGTGGCTACACCTTC. The chain uses TRBV19 and TRBJ1-2, with 11 bases aligning to TRBD1. Unmatched junction bases numbered 3, after V lost 2 bases and J lost 7 bases. CDR3 size: 14 residues. CDR1 is LNHDA, CDR2 SQIVND, per germline (reference sequence). Using reference TRBV19 and TRBJ1-2 for the parts outside the CDR3, the full variable domain is DGGITQSPKYLFRKEGQNVTLSCEQNLNHDAMYWYRQDPGQGLRLIYYSQIVNDFQKGDIAEGYSVSREKKESFPLTVTSAQKNPTAFYLCASSISGTGGGYTFGSGTRLTVV.

The CDR3 DNA reads as TGTGCCAGCACCGCCCGGTATGGGGGGAATGGCTACACCTTC. It encodes CASTARYGGNGYTF. This chain uses TRBV7-9 with TRBJ1-2, with D perhaps TRBD1 (5 bases). Germline lookup yields CDR1 SEHNR and CDR2 FQNEAQ (reference sequence). CDR3 length equals 14 residues. Trimming removed 7 bases from V and 6 bases from J, with 18 bases in between.

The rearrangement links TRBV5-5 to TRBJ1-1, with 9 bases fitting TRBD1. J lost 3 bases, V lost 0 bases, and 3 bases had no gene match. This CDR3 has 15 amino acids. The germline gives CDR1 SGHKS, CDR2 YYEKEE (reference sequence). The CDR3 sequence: CASSLVGTGYTEAFF. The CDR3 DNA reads TGTGCCAGCAGCTTGGTTGGGACAGGGTACACTGAAGCTTTCTTT.

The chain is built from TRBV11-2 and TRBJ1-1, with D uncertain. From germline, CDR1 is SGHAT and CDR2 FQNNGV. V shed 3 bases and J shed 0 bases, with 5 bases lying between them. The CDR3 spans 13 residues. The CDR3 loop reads CASSFSMNTEAFF. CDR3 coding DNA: TGTGCCAGCAGCTTTTCCATGAACACTGAAGCTTTCTTT.

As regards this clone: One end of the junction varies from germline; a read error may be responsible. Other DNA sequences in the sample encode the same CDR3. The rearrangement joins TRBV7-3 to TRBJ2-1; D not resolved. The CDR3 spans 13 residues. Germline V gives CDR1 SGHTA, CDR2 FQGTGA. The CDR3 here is CASSLISHNEQFF. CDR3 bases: TGTGCCAGTAGCTTAATTTCTCACAATGAGCAGTTCTTC. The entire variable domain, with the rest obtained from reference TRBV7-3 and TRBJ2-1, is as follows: GAGVSQTPSNKVTEKGKYVELRCDPISGHTALYWYRQSLGQGPEFLIYFQGTGAADDSGLPNDRFFAVRPEGSVSTLKIQRTERGDSAVYLCASSLISHNEQFFGPGTRLTVL.

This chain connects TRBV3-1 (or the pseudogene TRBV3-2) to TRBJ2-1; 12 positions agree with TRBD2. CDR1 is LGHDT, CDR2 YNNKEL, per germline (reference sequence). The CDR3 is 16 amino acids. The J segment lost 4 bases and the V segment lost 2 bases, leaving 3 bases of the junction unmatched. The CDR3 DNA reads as TGTGCCAGCAGCCAACTAGCGGGGGGGCGGTACAATGAGCAGTTCTTC. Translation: CASSQLAGGRYNEQFF.